The entry below describes one TCR beta chain. These data belong to a study of blood T cell repertoires in COVID-19. In the study overall: Sources were T cells, B-cell-depleted T cells, or PBMCs; the material itself was cDNA or gDNA.

The repertoire was sequenced with immunoSEQ multiplex PCR; TCRdb's copy has only in-frame clones and lacks some. The sample lists some 150,000 clones; about 89% were seen once. The length of the CDR3 is 13 residues. Germline loops: CDR1 MNHEY, CDR2 SVGAGI. The V gene lost 6 bases and the J gene lost 5 bases, with 13 bases spanning the gap. The chain employs TRBV6-5 and TRBJ1-1, with D perhaps TRBD1 (5 bases). The TCR was taken from an older man with acute or convalescent COVID-19. Sequences were obtained from peripheral blood. The DNA of the CDR3 is TGTGCCAGCAGCCCCCTCGGGGGGACTGAAGCTTTCTTT. Its translation is CASSPLGGTEAFF.